The text below deals with one T cell receptor beta chain. The sample belongs to a study of blood T cell repertoires in COVID-19. Study context: Samples of COVID-19 (acute and convalescent) were obtained from the United States, Italy and Spain. T cells, B-cell-depleted T cells, or PBMCs provided the cDNA or gDNA that served as material.

Study processing details: Reference gene primer amplification gave nucleated cell count estimates. Sequencing used immunoSEQ multiplex PCR; TCRdb keeps in-frame clones, though not all of them. The V and J calls and clone size come from that table; D and trimming were worked out from the DNA. The sample has approximately 210,000 clones; under 90% are singletons. The receptor comes from a woman aged 80 or older with acute or convalescent COVID-19. The source material was peripheral blood.

For the CDR3, the DNA is TGTGCCAGTAGTTTTGACTCAGAAGTGAAACTGTTTTTT. Amino acids: CASSFDSEVKLFF. The chain recombines TRBV19 with TRBJ1-4, with D unresolved. V gave up 5 bases and J gave up 11 bases, with 15 bases separating them. CDR3 length equals 13 residues. Germline assignment: CDR1 LNHDA and CDR2 SQIVND (reference sequence). Filled out from reference TRBV19 and TRBJ1-4, the complete variable domain reads DGGITQSPKYLFRKEGQNVTLSCEQNLNHDAMYWYRQDPGQGLRLIYYSQIVNDFQKGDIAEGYSVSREKKESFPLTVTSAQKNPTAFYLCASSFDSEVKLFFGSGTQLSVL.